The 5 T cell receptor beta chains in this list originate from one sample, sequenced in a study of T cells in Graves' hyperthyroidism and ophthalmopathy. TCR beta CDR3 regions were amplified from RNA transcripts. TCR CDR3 regions were first amplified by RT-PCR with HTBI primers. TCRdb ran MiXCR on the multiplex PCR reads and lists one entry per CDR3 protein. The data show about half a million distinct CDR3 sequences, about 22% seen once. Sequencing was carried out using blood. These receptor sequences come from a woman aged 70 to 79 with Graves' ophthalmopathy.

The genes are TRBV3-1 and TRBJ2-2; 7 nucleotides agree with TRBD1. V shed 1 base, J shed 6 bases, and the junction held 8 bases outside the gene matches. Germline CDR1 reads LGHDT; CDR2 reads YNNKEL (reference sequence). The CDR3 has 16 amino acids. The CDR3 DNA reads TGTGCCAGCAGCCAAGGGGTGGACAGGCTGGCCGGGGAGCTGTTTTTT. It codes for CASSQGVDRLAGELFF. Supplemented by reference TRBV3-1 and TRBJ2-2, the full variable domain reads DTAVSQTPKYLVTQMGNDKSIKCEQNLGHDTMYWYKQDSKKFLKIMFSYNNKELIINETVPNRFSPKSPDKAHLNLHINSLELGDSAVYFCASSQGVDRLAGELFFGEGSRLTVL.

This clonotype has only a few counts. The CDR3 sequence is CASSRRGLSEKLFF. The CDR3 bases are TGTGCCAGCTCACGCAGGGGGCTGAGTGAAAAACTGTTTTTT. V and J are TRBV18 and TRBJ1-4, with TRBD1 matching 8 bases. Trimming at V came to 4 bases and at J to 7 bases, leaving 5 bases not matched to a gene. This CDR3 contains 14 residues. Germline CDR1 and CDR2: KGHSH and LQKENI.

The chain has TRBV29-1 and TRBJ1-4; 7 bases are shared with TRBD1. Germline loops: CDR1 SQVTM, CDR2 ANQGSEA. V lost 7 bases to trimming and J lost 3 bases; unmatched junction nucleotides: 8. This CDR3 has 14 residues. The CDR3 coding sequence is TGCAGCGCGTGGAAGGGGGCGGCTAATGAAAAACTGTTTTTT. It yields the protein CSAWKGAANEKLFF.

V and J are TRBV9 and TRBJ2-1; D is uncertain. Trimming stripped 5 bases from V and 6 bases from J, with 15 bases between. Per the germline V gene, CDR1 is SGDLS and CDR2 is YYNGEE. The CDR3 has 14 amino acids. The CDR3 is CASSFYKGSNEQFF. Written as DNA, the CDR3 is TGTGCCAGCAGTTTCTATAAGGGAAGCAATGAGCAGTTCTTC.

V is TRBV24-1 and J is TRBJ2-1; TRBD1 or TRBD2 may be the D gene (5 bases each). The CDR3 is 12 amino acids. V was cut by 4 bases and J by 8 bases, with 8 bases left in between. The germline V gene encodes CDR1 KGHDR and CDR2 SFDVKD. CDR3 amino acids: CATSERGDEQFF. The CDR3 nucleotides read TGTGCCACCAGTGAAAGAGGGGATGAGCAGTTCTTC.